This T cell receptor beta chain was obtained from a study of post-analysis software for immune sequencing data. cDNA libraries of TCR beta carried unique molecular identifiers. TCRdb processed the PCR reads anew with MiXCR; each CDR3 protein has one entry. The table includes approximately 730,000 distinct CDR3 sequences, around 27% detected once. The clonotype comes from a girl aged 5 to 17 with multiple sclerosis. The sample was blood.

CDR3 in DNA: TGCGCCAGCAGCCTGCTTAGCGGGGGGTTGAATGAGCAGTACTTC. It codes for CASSLLSGGLNEQYF. V gene TRBV5-1 combines with J gene TRBJ2-5; 10 nucleotides match TRBD2. The CDR3 extends over 15 amino acids. Germline V gene lookup returns CDR1 SGHRS and CDR2 YFSETQ. With V trimmed by 4 bases and J by 11 bases, 14 bases remained unmatched.